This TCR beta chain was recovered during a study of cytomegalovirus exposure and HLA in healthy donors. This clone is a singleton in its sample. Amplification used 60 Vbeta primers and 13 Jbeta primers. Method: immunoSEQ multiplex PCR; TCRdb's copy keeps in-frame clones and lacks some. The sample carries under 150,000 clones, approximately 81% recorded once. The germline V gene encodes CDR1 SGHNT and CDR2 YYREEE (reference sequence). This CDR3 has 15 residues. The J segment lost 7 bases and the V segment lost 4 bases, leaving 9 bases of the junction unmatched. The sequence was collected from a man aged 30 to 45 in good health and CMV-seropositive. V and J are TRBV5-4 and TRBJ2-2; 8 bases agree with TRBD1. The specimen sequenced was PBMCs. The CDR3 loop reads CASSLGQGPSGELFF. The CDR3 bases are TGTGCCAGCAGCCTAGGACAGGGTCCCAGCGGGGAGCTGTTTTTT. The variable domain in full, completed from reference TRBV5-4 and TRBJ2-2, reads ETGVTQSPTHLIKTRGQQVTLRCSSQSGHNTVSWYQQALGQGPQFIFQYYREEENGRGNFPPRFSGLQFPNYSSELNVNALELDDSALYLCASSLGQGPSGELFFGEGSRLTVL.